The clone carrying this TCR beta chain was detected many times. Documented time point: blood at routine non-recurrence follow-up after resection. These data are taken from a study of spatial heterogeneity in lung cancer. Across the study: Follow-up PBMC specimens underwent sequencing when available; their median timing was around 2 years after resection.

Trimming removed 1 base from V and 8 bases from J; junction bases left unmatched: 12. The germline gives CDR1 LGHDT, CDR2 YNNKEL (reference sequence). This CDR3 region has 16 residues. From the 5' RACE reads, TCRdb called clonotypes with MiXCR, one entry per CDR3 protein. The table includes 25,000 or so distinct CDR3 sequences, almost 5.5% detected once. The genes are TRBV3-1 and TRBJ1-2; 8 bases align to TRBD1. Specimen: PBMCs, collected at follow-up. The source is a female donor with early-stage non-small cell lung cancer. The CDR3 DNA follows: TGTGCCAGCAGCCAAGTCCCCCGCAGGGGGCGAGGGGGCTACACCTTC. It specifies CASSQVPRRGRGGYTF.